The sequence of this T cell receptor (beta chain) was determined in a study of cytomegalovirus exposure and HLA in healthy donors. The germline V gene encodes CDR1 PRHDT and CDR2 FYEKMQ (reference sequence). J lost 3 bases, V lost 3 bases, and 11 bases had no gene match. The CDR3 has 17 amino acids. The study ran its PCR with 60 Vbeta and 13 Jbeta primers. Method: immunoSEQ multiplex PCR; TCRdb's copy keeps in-frame clones and lacks some. Found here are around 200,000 clones; the top ten clones hold 0.9% to 1.4%. The sequence was collected from a girl between 2 and 10 years old in good health and CMV-seropositive. The rearrangement links TRBV13 to TRBJ2-5; TRBD2 aligns across 9 bases. Sequences were obtained from PBMCs. CDR3 amino acids: CASSFPSGKHGEETQYF. The CDR3, as DNA: TGTGCCAGCAGCTTTCCTAGCGGGAAACACGGGGAAGAGACCCAGTACTTC.